Reported below is one T cell receptor beta chain. As yet, its antigen is unknown. These data originate in a study of T cell responses to AZD1222 COVID-19 vaccine. Study overall: Investigators merged groups given second doses at roughly 4 or roughly 12 weeks.

Here immunoSEQ multiplex PCR was the method, and the copy in TCRdb shows in-frame clones only, minus some. The table shows about 150,000 clones, with roughly nine tenths occurring only once. Trimming took off 1 base at V and 0 bases at J, with 9 bases between the two ends. The CDR3 sequence is 15 residues long. Germline lookup yields CDR1 MNHEY and CDR2 SVGAGI. Notes on the study in general: Targeting of unmutated variant regions was reportedly seen in nearly half of spike-specific TCRs. Donor demographics were predominantly white British with a female majority; clonal diversity may be underestimated. A rise in Spike-specific TCR breadth and depth followed two AZD1222 doses.

Sample: peripheral blood, taken on day 0 of AZD1222 vaccination. This clonotype was sampled from an adult in good health. This chain connects TRBV6-5 to TRBJ1-1; D unresolved. CDR3 bases: TGTGCCAGCAGTTACTTCAAGAACATGAACACTGAAGCTTTCTTT. Its protein product is CASSYFKNMNTEAFF.